A selection of T cell receptor beta chains follows, all from one sample in a study of T cells expressing NK-cell markers. After re-calling the 5' RACE reads, TCRdb lists one entry per CDR3 protein, DNA absent. The sample totals 130,000 to 150,000 distinct CDR3 sequences. The sample comprised blood T cells: a sorted CD56 or NKG2C T cell subset, CD4+ or CD8+ T cells, or bulk PBMC T cells (not recorded which). Every receptor here comes from a man aged 18 to 30 in good health. Both conserved end residues are part of each CDR3. Size values are once, few and many counts, or a class for expanded clones, and some rows have none.

clone size	V gene	CDR3 length	J gene	CDR3 protein
.	TRBV9	16	TRBJ2-1	CASSVERGAPDNEQFF
.	TRBV7-2	15	TRBJ1-3	CASSRTGEDGNTIYF
.	TRBV5-6	15	TRBJ2-4	CASSLAVSGKNIQYF
.	TRBV28	14	TRBJ1-1	CASSWTDGDTEAFF
medium-sized	TRBV12-3/TRBV12-4	16	TRBJ2-2	CASSPTSGRGPGELFF
.	TRBV6-1	14	TRBJ2-7	CASSDRDGPYEQYF
.	TRBV5-1	17	TRBJ2-2	CASSLELGQFSTGELFF
.	TRBV7-2	13	TRBJ2-3	CASSLWVADTQYF
.	TRBV29-1	13	TRBJ2-3	CSTHRGHEDTQYF
.	TRBV5-1	16	TRBJ2-1	CASSWRGQGNDNEQFF
.	TRBV6-2/TRBV6-3	14	TRBJ2-5	CASSYDGYQETQYF
.	TRBV3-1	14	TRBJ1-1	CASSQEMSGDEAFF
.	TRBV12-3/TRBV12-4	12	TRBJ2-5	CASSSLRRTQYF
.	TRBV7-2	15	TRBJ2-7	CASSSPGTGEYEQYF